The source of this T cell receptor beta chain is a study of beta chain features in type 1 diabetes. Germline V CDR1 and CDR2: SGHTA, FQGNSA. With 5 bases removed from V and 2 bases from J, the gap between germline ends came to 17 bases. There are 16 residues in the CDR3. The entirety of the isolated RNA underwent reverse transcription, so expressed TCRB transcripts were sequenced. Sequencing of naive, central memory and regulatory T cell samples gave an average of roughly 3.5 million reads. The protocol was immunoSEQ multiplex PCR, while the TCRdb copy is restricted to in-frame clones and leaves out a portion. The sample yields roughly 150,000 clones, just over 8% seen once. Each of the CD4+ naive, central memory, regulatory and stem cell-like memory populations was sorted via CD45RO/CCR7/CD25/CD127/CD95/CD27. Study findings and constraints: Moderately but significantly shorter TCRB CDR3s were found in Type 1 diabetes patients in all four CD4+ subsets.

Note on this clone: What it binds is unknown.

The specimen was central memory CD4+ T cells from blood. The rearrangement joins TRBV7-2 to TRBJ2-3; the D is unclear. This receptor was identified in a young woman with type 1 diabetes. This CDR3 is CASSPSIKSTTDTQYF. The CDR3 DNA is TGTGCCAGCAGCCCCTCGATTAAATCTACCACAGATACGCAGTATTTT.